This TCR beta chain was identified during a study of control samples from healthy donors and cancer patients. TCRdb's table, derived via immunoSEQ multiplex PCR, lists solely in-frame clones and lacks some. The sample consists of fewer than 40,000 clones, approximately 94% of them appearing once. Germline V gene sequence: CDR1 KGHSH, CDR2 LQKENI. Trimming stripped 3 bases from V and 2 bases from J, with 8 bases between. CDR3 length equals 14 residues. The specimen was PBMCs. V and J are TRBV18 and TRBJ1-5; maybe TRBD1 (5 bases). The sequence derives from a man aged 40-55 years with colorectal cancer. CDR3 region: CASSPPGGNQPQHF. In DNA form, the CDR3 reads TGTGCCAGCTCACCCCCGGGGGGCAATCAGCCCCAGCATTTT.